These T cell receptor beta chains were read from a single sample in a study of vaccination and CD4 T cells after COVID-19. Their antigens remain unidentified. TCRdb passed the PCR reads through MiXCR, listing each CDR3 protein once. This table holds 20,000 to 25,000 distinct CDR3 sequences, around half found once. The sequenced sample was CD4+ T cells from blood, cultured in vitro. These receptor sequences come from a human donor who had recovered from COVID-19. The CDR3 runs from the conserved cysteine through the conserved F or W. Each record gives: clone size, V gene, CDR3 length, J gene, D gene, CDR3 protein, CDR3 DNA. A D gene is named only where the DNA matches it firmly. The size of a clone is reported for some rows only, either as once, few or many, or as a class for expanded clones.

clone_size: -; v_call: TRBV5-8; cdr3_length: 14; j_call: TRBJ2-1; d_call: TRBD2; cdr3_aa: CASGVSGSLNEQFF; cdr3_nt: TGTGCCAGCGGGGTTAGCGGGAGTTTGAATGAGCAGTTCTTC
clone_size: -; v_call: TRBV11-2; cdr3_length: 11; j_call: TRBJ2-5; d_call: -; cdr3_aa: CASSFWETQYF; cdr3_nt: TGTGCCAGCAGCTTTTGGGAGACCCAGTACTTC
clone_size: -; v_call: TRBV19; cdr3_length: 12; j_call: TRBJ1-5; d_call: -; cdr3_aa: CASTARNQPQHF; cdr3_nt: TGTGCCAGTACGGCCCGCAATCAACCCCAGCATTTT
clone_size: -; v_call: TRBV10-2; cdr3_length: 15; j_call: TRBJ2-1; d_call: TRBD1; cdr3_aa: CASSSPDREWNEQFF; cdr3_nt: TGCGCCAGCAGTTCACCAGACAGGGAGTGGAATGAGCAGTTCTTC
clone_size: few; v_call: TRBV10-3; cdr3_length: 13; j_call: TRBJ2-7; d_call: -; cdr3_aa: CAISDARESEQYF; cdr3_nt: TGTGCCATCAGTGATGCCAGGGAAAGCGAGCAGTACTTC
clone_size: -; v_call: TRBV4-3; cdr3_length: 15; j_call: TRBJ2-7; d_call: TRBD1; cdr3_aa: CASSQAGTGATEQYF; cdr3_nt: TGCGCCAGCAGCCAAGCCGGGACAGGTGCTACCGAGCAGTACTTC
clone_size: -; v_call: TRBV20-1; cdr3_length: 13; j_call: TRBJ2-5; d_call: TRBD2; cdr3_aa: CSVAGIPAETQYF; cdr3_nt: TGCAGTGTAGCGGGTATACCCGCTGAGACCCAGTACTTC
clone_size: -; v_call: TRBV2; cdr3_length: 17; j_call: TRBJ2-3; d_call: TRBD2; cdr3_aa: CASSSTRGLAGTDTQYF; cdr3_nt: TGTGCCAGCAGTTCCACGAGGGGCCTAGCGGGAACAGATACGCAGTATTTT
clone_size: -; v_call: TRBV5-1; cdr3_length: 13; j_call: TRBJ2-7; d_call: -; cdr3_aa: CASSLGQSYEQYF; cdr3_nt: TGCGCCAGCAGCTTGGGACAATCCTACGAGCAGTACTTC
clone_size: -; v_call: TRBV7-8; cdr3_length: 16; j_call: TRBJ1-1; d_call: -; cdr3_aa: CASSLTRRDRNTEAFF; cdr3_nt: TGTGCCAGCAGCTTAACGCGTCGAGACAGGAACACTGAAGCTTTCTTT
clone_size: -; v_call: TRBV28; cdr3_length: 16; j_call: TRBJ1-6; d_call: TRBD1; cdr3_aa: CASRLRPGQGKSPLHF; cdr3_nt: TGTGCCAGCAGACTACGACCGGGACAGGGAAAATCACCCCTCCACTTT
clone_size: -; v_call: TRBV2; cdr3_length: 14; j_call: TRBJ2-3; d_call: TRBD2; cdr3_aa: CASRRTSGTDTQYF; cdr3_nt: TGTGCCAGCAGGAGGACTAGCGGCACAGATACGCAGTATTTT
clone_size: few; v_call: TRBV6-2/TRBV6-3; cdr3_length: 16; j_call: TRBJ2-1; d_call: -; cdr3_aa: CASSLTALSAYNEQFF; cdr3_nt: TGTGCCAGCAGCCTCACGGCCCTGTCGGCATACAATGAGCAGTTCTTC
clone_size: few; v_call: TRBV19; cdr3_length: 12; j_call: TRBJ1-1; d_call: -; cdr3_aa: CASSSRFGEAFF; cdr3_nt: TGTGCCAGTAGCTCCCGTTTTGGGGAAGCTTTCTTT
clone_size: -; v_call: TRBV7-2; cdr3_length: 15; j_call: TRBJ2-1; d_call: -; cdr3_aa: CASSSVTAGYNEQFF; cdr3_nt: TGTGCCAGCAGCTCGGTTACTGCGGGCTACAATGAGCAGTTCTTC
clone_size: -; v_call: TRBV4-2; cdr3_length: 15; j_call: TRBJ2-3; d_call: TRBD2; cdr3_aa: CASSQDGGGTDTQYF; cdr3_nt: TGTGCCAGCAGCCAAGACGGCGGGGGGACAGATACGCAGTATTTT
clone_size: -; v_call: TRBV7-3; cdr3_length: 13; j_call: TRBJ1-5; d_call: -; cdr3_aa: CASSLRAKQPQHF; cdr3_nt: TGTGCCAGCAGCTTAAGAGCCAAACAGCCCCAGCATTTT
clone_size: once; v_call: TRBV7-9; cdr3_length: 13; j_call: TRBJ2-3; d_call: -; cdr3_aa: CASEGVNADTQYF; cdr3_nt: TGTGCCAGCGAAGGGGTCAACGCAGATACGCAGTATTTT
clone_size: -; v_call: TRBV24-1; cdr3_length: 15; j_call: TRBJ2-3; d_call: TRBD2; cdr3_aa: CATSDFSGSTDTQYF; cdr3_nt: TGTGCCACCAGTGATTTTAGCGGGAGCACAGATACGCAGTATTTT
clone_size: -; v_call: TRBV10-3; cdr3_length: 14; j_call: TRBJ1-1; d_call: -; cdr3_aa: CAISGQVGNTEAFF; cdr3_nt: TGTGCCATCAGTGGACAGGTGGGGAACACTGAAGCTTTCTTT
clone_size: -; v_call: TRBV9; cdr3_length: 15; j_call: TRBJ2-3; d_call: TRBD2; cdr3_aa: CASSASGGGTDTQYF; cdr3_nt: TGTGCCAGCAGCGCTAGCGGGGGGGGCACAGATACGCAGTATTTT
clone_size: -; v_call: TRBV28; cdr3_length: 16; j_call: TRBJ1-3; d_call: -; cdr3_aa: CASTTVGGPSGNTIYF; cdr3_nt: TGTGCCAGCACTACGGTGGGGGGGCCGTCGGGAAACACCATATATTTT
clone_size: -; v_call: TRBV7-3; cdr3_length: 16; j_call: TRBJ2-1; d_call: TRBD2; cdr3_aa: CASSSRAGGRVNEQFF; cdr3_nt: TGTGCCAGCAGCTCCCGGGCGGGGGGGCGAGTCAATGAGCAGTTCTTC
clone_size: once; v_call: TRBV2; cdr3_length: 15; j_call: TRBJ1-5; d_call: -; cdr3_aa: CASSEYAGVGQPQHF; cdr3_nt: TGTGCCAGCAGTGAATATGCAGGGGTTGGCCAGCCCCAGCATTTT
clone_size: -; v_call: TRBV19; cdr3_length: 13; j_call: TRBJ1-2; d_call: -; cdr3_aa: CASSIKTDYGYTF; cdr3_nt: TGTGCCAGTAGTATTAAAACGGACTATGGCTACACCTTC
clone_size: few; v_call: TRBV5-4; cdr3_length: 15; j_call: TRBJ2-2; d_call: TRBD2; cdr3_aa: CASSWTSGTTGELFF; cdr3_nt: TGTGCCAGCAGCTGGACTAGCGGGACCACCGGGGAGCTGTTTTTT
clone_size: -; v_call: TRBV12-3/TRBV12-4; cdr3_length: 14; j_call: TRBJ1-2; d_call: -; cdr3_aa: CASSLVGGGYGHTF; cdr3_nt: TGTGCCAGCAGTTTAGTGGGCGGGGGCTATGGCCACACCTTC
clone_size: -; v_call: TRBV6-1; cdr3_length: 14; j_call: TRBJ1-2; d_call: TRBD1; cdr3_aa: CASNKDREGSGYTF; cdr3_nt: TGTGCCAGCAATAAGGACAGGGAAGGCTCTGGCTACACCTTC
clone_size: -; v_call: TRBV19; cdr3_length: 16; j_call: TRBJ2-6; d_call: -; cdr3_aa: CASTGRQTSGANVLTF; cdr3_nt: TGTGCCAGTACCGGTAGGCAGACCTCTGGGGCCAACGTCCTGACTTTC
clone_size: once; v_call: TRBV24-1; cdr3_length: 18; j_call: TRBJ2-7; d_call: TRBD2; cdr3_aa: CATSGTGTSGGSLRGQYF; cdr3_nt: TGTGCCACCAGTGGGACCGGGACTAGCGGGGGAAGCCTACGAGGGCAGTACTTC
clone_size: few; v_call: TRBV28; cdr3_length: 13; j_call: TRBJ1-2; d_call: TRBD1; cdr3_aa: CASSSGGHPGYTF; cdr3_nt: TGTGCCAGCAGCTCAGGGGGGCATCCTGGCTACACCTTC
clone_size: -; v_call: TRBV18; cdr3_length: 15; j_call: TRBJ2-3; d_call: -; cdr3_aa: CASSPPSRGTDTQYF; cdr3_nt: TGTGCCAGCTCACCACCGTCTAGGGGAACAGATACGCAGTATTTT
clone_size: few; v_call: TRBV2; cdr3_length: 13; j_call: TRBJ2-2; d_call: -; cdr3_aa: CASDQGFIGELFF; cdr3_nt: TGTGCCAGCGATCAGGGCTTCATCGGGGAGCTGTTTTTT
clone_size: -; v_call: TRBV9; cdr3_length: 14; j_call: TRBJ2-2; d_call: -; cdr3_aa: CASSVDQNTGELFF; cdr3_nt: TGTGCCAGCAGCGTAGACCAGAACACCGGGGAGCTGTTTTTT
clone_size: -; v_call: TRBV29-1; cdr3_length: 13; j_call: TRBJ1-1; d_call: -; cdr3_aa: CSASPDRPLKAFF; cdr3_nt: TGCAGCGCCAGCCCGGACCGACCACTGAAGGCTTTCTTT
clone_size: few; v_call: TRBV10-3; cdr3_length: 14; j_call: TRBJ2-3; d_call: -; cdr3_aa: CAISERGAGDTQYF; cdr3_nt: TGTGCCATCAGTGAGCGGGGGGCCGGAGATACGCAGTATTTT
clone_size: -; v_call: TRBV19; cdr3_length: 14; j_call: TRBJ1-1; d_call: TRBD1; cdr3_aa: CASSMDRDLGEAFF; cdr3_nt: TGTGCCAGTAGTATGGACAGGGATCTCGGTGAAGCTTTCTTT
clone_size: few; v_call: TRBV20-1; cdr3_length: 12; j_call: TRBJ1-5; d_call: -; cdr3_aa: CSASQDNQPQHF; cdr3_nt: TGCAGTGCTAGTCAGGACAATCAGCCCCAGCATTTT
clone_size: few; v_call: TRBV11-2; cdr3_length: 13; j_call: TRBJ1-2; d_call: -; cdr3_aa: CASSLDRAGMCTF; cdr3_nt: TGTGCCAGCAGCTTAGACCGGGCCGGGATGTGCACCTTC
clone_size: -; v_call: TRBV6-2/TRBV6-3; cdr3_length: 12; j_call: TRBJ1-1; d_call: -; cdr3_aa: CASNRGQREAFF; cdr3_nt: TGTGCCAGCAACAGAGGACAGCGGGAAGCTTTCTTT
clone_size: -; v_call: TRBV27; cdr3_length: 15; j_call: TRBJ2-5; d_call: -; cdr3_aa: CASSPYGRGEETQYF; cdr3_nt: TGTGCCAGCAGTCCCTACGGCAGGGGCGAAGAGACCCAGTACTTC
clone_size: few; v_call: TRBV20-1; cdr3_length: 15; j_call: TRBJ1-4; d_call: TRBD1; cdr3_aa: CSASGSGGWSEKLFF; cdr3_nt: TGCAGTGCTAGTGGATCAGGGGGCTGGAGCGAAAAACTGTTTTTT
clone_size: -; v_call: TRBV6-1; cdr3_length: 14; j_call: TRBJ2-4; d_call: -; cdr3_aa: CASRALGQENIQYF; cdr3_nt: TGTGCCAGCAGAGCTCTTGGGCAGGAAAACATTCAGTACTTC
clone_size: few; v_call: TRBV20-1; cdr3_length: 15; j_call: TRBJ1-5; d_call: -; cdr3_aa: CSARPQGSLNQPQHF; cdr3_nt: TGCAGTGCTAGACCACAGGGTTCCCTCAATCAGCCCCAGCATTTT
clone_size: -; v_call: TRBV18; cdr3_length: 15; j_call: TRBJ2-3; d_call: TRBD2; cdr3_aa: CASSTSGGAADTQYF; cdr3_nt: TGTGCCAGCTCAACTAGCGGGGGGGCCGCGGATACGCAGTATTTT
clone_size: -; v_call: TRBV20-1; cdr3_length: 15; j_call: TRBJ1-5; d_call: -; cdr3_aa: CSASNRDTFNQPQHF; cdr3_nt: TGCAGTGCCTCTAACCGGGACACCTTTAATCAGCCCCAGCATTTT
clone_size: -; v_call: TRBV20-1; cdr3_length: 17; j_call: TRBJ1-2; d_call: -; cdr3_aa: CSARDTRPQGANYGYTF; cdr3_nt: TGCAGTGCTAGAGACACAAGGCCCCAAGGTGCAAACTATGGCTACACCTTC
clone_size: -; v_call: TRBV20-1; cdr3_length: 14; j_call: TRBJ1-5; d_call: TRBD1; cdr3_aa: CSAAGQGRNQPQHF; cdr3_nt: TGCAGTGCGGCCGGACAGGGTAGGAATCAGCCCCAGCATTTT
clone_size: -; v_call: TRBV15; cdr3_length: 18; j_call: TRBJ1-4; d_call: -; cdr3_aa: CATSRRPRGTATNEKLFF; cdr3_nt: TGTGCCACCAGCAGGAGACCTCGAGGAACTGCAACTAATGAAAAACTGTTTTTT
clone_size: -; v_call: TRBV19; cdr3_length: 15; j_call: TRBJ2-7; d_call: -; cdr3_aa: CASSIPGRTSYEQYF; cdr3_nt: TGTGCCAGTAGTATACCGGGACGTACCTCATACGAGCAGTACTTC
clone_size: -; v_call: TRBV20-1; cdr3_length: 16; j_call: TRBJ1-5; d_call: TRBD1; cdr3_aa: CSARSSDRGLGQPQHF; cdr3_nt: TGCAGTGCTAGATCATCCGACAGGGGGCTTGGGCAGCCCCAGCATTTT
clone_size: -; v_call: TRBV2; cdr3_length: 13; j_call: TRBJ2-3; d_call: TRBD2; cdr3_aa: CASGAGGTDTQYF; cdr3_nt: TGTGCCAGCGGGGCGGGGGGTACAGATACGCAGTATTTT
clone_size: few; v_call: TRBV20-1; cdr3_length: 12; j_call: TRBJ2-7; d_call: -; cdr3_aa: CSAIEQGHEQYF; cdr3_nt: TGCAGTGCTATAGAACAGGGACACGAGCAGTACTTC
clone_size: few; v_call: TRBV30; cdr3_length: 15; j_call: TRBJ1-5; d_call: TRBD1; cdr3_aa: CAWRAGGGINQPQHF; cdr3_nt: TGTGCCTGGAGAGCAGGGGGCGGGATCAATCAGCCCCAGCATTTT
clone_size: -; v_call: TRBV20-1; cdr3_length: 15; j_call: TRBJ2-7; d_call: -; cdr3_aa: CSARAIQPNTYEQYF; cdr3_nt: TGCAGTGCTAGAGCAATACAGCCAAATACATACGAGCAGTACTTC